The 2 T cell receptor beta chains reported below all come from one sample, sequenced in a study of blood T cell repertoires in COVID-19. Sequencing was performed with immunoSEQ multiplex PCR; in TCRdb, only in-frame clones are kept and a portion is missing. Of approximately 240,000 clones in the sample, roughly 84% were seen once. The specimen was peripheral blood. These TCRs come from a woman in her forties with active or convalescent COVID-19.

This clone was found once. The gene calls are TRBV4-1 and TRBJ1-1, with TRBD1 identical over 9 bases. The junction had 6 bases not matched to a gene; V was cut back by 1 base and J by 0 bases. The germline CDR1 and CDR2 sequences are MGHRA and YSYEKL. There are 17 residues in the CDR3. CDR3 DNA sequence: TGCGCCAGCAGCCAAGTGGGACAGGGCCTGATGAACACTGAAGCTTTCTTT. Residues: CASSQVGQGLMNTEAFF.

V and J are TRBV28 and TRBJ1-6, with D tentatively TRBD1 (6 bases). V was cut by 1 base and J by 7 bases, with 17 bases left in between. The CDR3 has 17 amino acids. Germline V gene data show CDR1 as MDHEN and CDR2 as SYDVKM. Here the CDR3 DNA reads TGTGCCAGCAGTTTATTTCAGCTGACAGGTGGGAATTCACCCCTCCACTTT. Translated, it gives CASSLFQLTGGNSPLHF.